This T cell receptor beta chain is drawn from a study of T cell changes during pregnancy in multiple sclerosis. Germline-derived CDR1 and CDR2 are SGHAT and FQDESV (reference sequence). The CDR3 covers 16 residues. V shed 5 bases and J 0 bases; nucleotides not matched to a gene: 5. Assay used: immunoSEQ multiplex PCR; TCRdb lists only in-frame clones, some missing. The table lists 83,000 or so clones, 85% to 95% of them singletons, with more than 1.5% in the top ten. Sequenced material: peripheral blood, taken after pregnancy. This rearrangement joins TRBV11-1 to TRBJ1-1; 11 bases map to TRBD1. This receptor was taken from a female donor in good health, enrolled as a control in a pregnancy study. In DNA form, the CDR3 reads TGTGCCAGCAGCCCGGGACAGGGGGGTTTGAACACTGAAGCTTTCTTT. The encoded protein is CASSPGQGGLNTEAFF.